This T cell receptor beta chain was captured in a study of T cells in Graves' hyperthyroidism and ophthalmopathy. Aged 18 to 65, the patients had hyperthyroidism that was newly diagnosed and had lasted under 2 months. Together with thyroid ultrasound, orbital computed tomography, serum thyroxine and TRAb, clinical symptoms were used for diagnoses. The study's findings and limits: Blood also contained most expanded thyroid clonotypes above 0.001.

For this clonotype: Its antigen is unknown.

Germline CDR1 MNHEY, CDR2 SVGEGT. The CDR3 sequence is 14 residues long. V shed 4 bases and J shed 3 bases, with 12 bases lying between them. Amplified regions were TCR beta CDR3 sequences from RNA transcripts. The HTBI primer set drove a first-round RT-PCR of the TCR CDR3. TCRdb passed the multiplex PCR reads through MiXCR, listing each CDR3 protein once. Here the sample spans 500,000 to 600,000 distinct CDR3 sequences, 35% to 55% being singletons. V is TRBV6-2 or TRBV6-3 and J is TRBJ2-5; D gene unclear. The specimen sequenced was peripheral blood or thyroid tissue (not recorded which). The source is a woman between 18 and 30 years old with Graves' hyperthyroidism. CDR3 sequence reads: CASSFGRMEETQYF. CDR3 DNA: TGTGCCAGCAGTTTCGGCCGAATGGAAGAGACCCAGTACTTC.